This T cell receptor (beta chain) originates from a study of post-analysis software for immune sequencing data. The overall study: The courses of disease that were included comprised relapsing-remitting, secondary progressive and progressive-relapsing multiple sclerosis.

Comments on this clonotype: Its antigen remains unidentified.

V shed 3 bases and J shed 5 bases, with 7 bases lying between them. The CDR3 is 13 amino acids. The germline gives CDR1 KGHDR, CDR2 SFDVKD. Regarding the study as a whole: When the samples were clustered directly with F measure, those that had been prepared in the same batch showed strong co-clustering. There was significantly lower normalized Chao1 diversity in multiple sclerosis patients than in controls. A handful of TRBV segments, including TRBV5-6, TRBV5-1 and TRBV20-1, were more frequent in patients than controls.

Every TCR beta cDNA library bore unique molecular identifiers. TCRdb re-called the PCR reads with MiXCR, one entry per CDR3 protein. Of 150,000 to 200,000 distinct CDR3 sequences in the sample, approximately 30% are singletons; the top ten hold 1.5%. The V gene is TRBV24-1, the J gene TRBJ2-1; D is unresolved. The sequence was collected from a girl aged 5 to 17 with multiple sclerosis. The sequenced sample consisted of blood. CDR3 DNA sequence: TGTGCCACCAGTGATGCTGCGAACAATGAGCAGTTCTTC. Translating gives CATSDAANNEQFF.